Reported below is one T cell receptor (beta chain). Among the donors, all were Caucasian adults who lived in Nashville, Tennessee. Trimming cost V 2 bases and J 4 bases, with 11 bases left between them. Germline V gene lookup returns CDR1 MGHRA and CDR2 YSYEKL. The CDR3 covers 15 residues. The data are from a study of shared clonotypes between healthy human individuals. Sequencing used immunoSEQ multiplex PCR; TCRdb keeps in-frame clones, though not all of them. The table includes 700,000 or so clones, approximately 79% detected once. The chain joins TRBV4-1 to TRBJ1-4; a weak D match, TRBD1 (5 bases). The sequencing input was memory CD4+ T cells sorted from blood. Subset: CD45RA-negative fraction. The receptor was isolated from a woman aged 30 to 39 in good health. The CDR3 protein is CASSQPTAINEKLFF. The CDR3 bases are TGCGCCAGCAGCCAACCGACAGCAATTAATGAAAAACTGTTTTTT.